This T cell receptor (beta chain) originates from a study of blood T cell repertoires in COVID-19. Study background: Sites across the United States, Italy and Spain contributed samples from acute and convalescent COVID-19.

CDR3 length: 14 amino acids. Germline trimming cut 7 bases from V and 1 base from J; bases unmatched to any gene: 5. Germline loops: CDR1 ENHRY, CDR2 SYGVKD. Authors' processing steps: How many nucleated cells were present was estimated from reference gene primer amplification. The data were produced by immunoSEQ multiplex PCR, yet TCRdb's version contains in-frame clones alone and is incomplete. V, J and clone size derive from that table, while D and trimming were established from the DNA sequence. Altogether some 65,000 clones are present, around three quarters being singletons, with the ten largest covering 8.5% to 10%.

Source material: peripheral blood. The TCR sequence derives from a human donor in a cohort sampled during active COVID-19. This rearrangement joins TRBV10-3 to TRBJ2-7; 9 bases fit TRBD1. CDR3 amino acids: CAINDRGWSYEQYF. The CDR3 DNA is TGTGCCATCAACGACAGGGGGTGGTCCTACGAGCAGTACTTC.